The clone carrying this TCR beta chain was recorded once. Its antigen is as yet unknown. These data are taken from a study of cytomegalovirus exposure and HLA in healthy donors. Whole-study context: The 120 or so validation repertoires used a platform that matched the one used for the 500 to 700 first-cohort repertoires, as a later analysis reported.

Study-level points and caveats: According to a subsequent analysis, TCR clusters identified in the first cohort showed a tendency to co-occur across the roughly 120 validation repertoires. The investigators catalogued some 150 TCR beta chains as cytomegalovirus-associated. For cytomegalovirus status, the classifier reportedly gave diagnoses with high specificity and sensitivity.

This table comes from immunoSEQ multiplex PCR, and its TCRdb copy is limited to in-frame clones, with some not included. The sample lists 350,000 or so clones; just over 85% were seen once. The receptor comes from a woman between 18 and 29 years old in good health and CMV-seronegative. The specimen sequenced was PBMCs.

The CDR3 nucleotides are TGTGCCAGCAGTCAGGATGACAAAAACATTCAGTACTTC. The encoded protein is CASSQDDKNIQYF. This chain joins TRBV6-5 and TRBJ2-4; D gene uncertain. V dropped 5 bases and J dropped 3 bases, with 8 bases sitting between them. The CDR3 length is 13 residues. Germline-derived CDR1 and CDR2 are MNHEY and SVGAGI.